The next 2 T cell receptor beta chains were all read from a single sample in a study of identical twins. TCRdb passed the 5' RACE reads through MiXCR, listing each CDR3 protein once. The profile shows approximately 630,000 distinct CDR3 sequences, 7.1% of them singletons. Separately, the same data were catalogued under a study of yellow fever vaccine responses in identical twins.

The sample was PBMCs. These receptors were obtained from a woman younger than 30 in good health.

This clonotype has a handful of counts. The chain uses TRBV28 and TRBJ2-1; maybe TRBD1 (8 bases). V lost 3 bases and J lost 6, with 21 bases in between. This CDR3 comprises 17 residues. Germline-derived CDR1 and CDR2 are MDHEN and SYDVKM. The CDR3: CASSFRDRRPGGNEQFF. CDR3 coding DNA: TGTGCCAGCAGTTTCAGGGACAGGCGCCCGGGGGGCAATGAGCAGTTCTTC.

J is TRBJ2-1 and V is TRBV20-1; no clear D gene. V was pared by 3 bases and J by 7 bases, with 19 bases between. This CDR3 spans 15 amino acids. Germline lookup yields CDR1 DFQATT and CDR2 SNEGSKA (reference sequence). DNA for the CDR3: TGCAGTGCTAGGCGAATAGGGATCGAGTGGAATGAGCAGTTCTTC. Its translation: CSARRIGIEWNEQFF.